The 15 T cell receptor beta chains listed next were all sequenced from one sample in a study of blood T cell repertoires in COVID-19. Clones were sequenced by immunoSEQ multiplex PCR, and TCRdb holds only the in-frame ones, with some missing. This sample has about 250,000 clones; 83% occur once, and the top ten carry 5.5%. Material for sequencing was peripheral blood. The receptors stem from a human donor in a cohort sampled during active COVID-19.

The chain links TRBV7-6 to TRBJ2-3; D is perhaps TRBD2 (6 bases). The CDR3 totals 15 residues. Germline V lookup: CDR1 SGHVS, CDR2 FNYEAQ. V was cut by 4 bases and J by 6 bases, with 17 bases left in between. This chain's CDR3 is CASSSQEGRRDTQYF. The CDR3 DNA is TGTGCCAGCAGCTCCCAGGAGGGCCGCAGGGATACGCAGTATTTT.

The V call is TRBV27, the J call TRBJ2-1, with TRBD2 identical over 7 bases. Germline assignment: CDR1 MNHEY and CDR2 SMNVEV (reference sequence). Losses at the gene ends were 7 bases for V and 3 bases for J; bases not matched to a gene: 6. The CDR3 spans 14 residues. This chain's CDR3 is CASTRGGFYNEQFF. The CDR3 bases are TGTGCCAGCACCCGCGGGGGATTCTACAATGAGCAGTTCTTC.

This clone was found once. The CDR3 reads CASSLGGLGNTGELFF. Written as DNA, the CDR3 is TGCGCCAGCAGCTTGGGGGGACTAGGCAACACCGGGGAGCTGTTTTTT. V is TRBV5-1 and J is TRBJ2-2, with 8 bases fitting TRBD2. V trimming: 0 bases; J trimming: 2 bases; junction bases outside the gene matches: 3. CDR3 length: 16 amino acids. Germline CDR1 reads SGHRS; CDR2 reads YFSETQ.

The chain uses TRBV5-1 and TRBJ2-5, with D tentatively TRBD1 (6 bases). V was shortened by 3 bases and J by 2 bases, with 11 bases between the two germline ends. CDR1 and CDR2 from the germline V gene are SGHRS and YFSETQ. The CDR3 length is 14 residues. In nucleotides, the CDR3 is TGCGCCAGCAGCTCAGGACAGTGGCAAGAGACCCAGTACTTC. The encoded protein is CASSSGQWQETQYF.

This clone counts as medium-sized. J is TRBJ1-3 and V is TRBV11-2; D perhaps matches TRBD1 (6 bases). The V gene's germline CDR1 is SGHAT and CDR2 FQNNGV. The CDR3 extends over 16 amino acids. V was shortened by 5 bases and J by 1 base, with 15 bases between the two germline ends. The CDR3 loop is CASSPLWGLSGNTIYF. CDR3 nucleotides: TGTGCCAGCAGCCCCCTTTGGGGGCTATCTGGAAACACCATATATTTT.

The chain joins TRBV6-5 to TRBJ1-6; 7 bases map to TRBD1. The CDR3 loop spans 15 amino acids. After removal of 2 bases from V and 9 bases from J, the junction contained 7 bases not matched to a gene. Germline values: CDR1 MNHEY, CDR2 SVGAGI. The CDR3 sequence: CASSYTGEMSSPLHF. CDR3 bases: TGTGCCAGCAGTTACACAGGGGAGATGTCTTCACCCCTCCACTTT.

The rearrangement joins TRBV7-3 to TRBJ2-7, with D tentatively TRBD2 (6 bases). Trimming removed 5 bases at V and 4 bases at J, with 12 bases between. The CDR3 extends over 13 amino acids. CDR1 is SGHTA and CDR2 is FQGTGA in the germline V gene. CDR3 in DNA: TGTGCCAGCAGCCCTGCCCGGGGGTACGAGCAGTACTTC. Protein sequence: CASSPARGYEQYF.

The chain employs TRBV5-1 and TRBJ2-7; no reliable D call. Germline lookup yields CDR1 SGHRS and CDR2 YFSETQ. V was pared by 5 bases and J by 4 bases, with 19 bases between. The CDR3 length is 15 residues. The CDR3 is CASSSGRRAVYEQYF. In nucleotides, the CDR3 is TGCGCCAGCAGTTCTGGTAGGCGTGCGGTTTACGAGCAGTACTTC.

The V and J genes are TRBV19 and TRBJ1-4; D is uncertain. Germline-derived CDR1 and CDR2 are LNHDA and SQIVND (reference sequence). The CDR3 covers 15 residues. The V and J ends lost 6 bases and 0 bases respectively, with 11 bases between them. This chain's CDR3 is CASSDYPATNEKLFF. CDR3 nucleotide sequence: TGTGCCAGTAGCGACTATCCTGCAACTAATGAAAAACTGTTTTTT.

In this sample, this clone turned up a few times. The V gene is TRBV7-6, the J gene TRBJ2-5; 10 positions match TRBD1. V lost 5 bases, J lost 5 bases, and 8 bases stayed unmatched. The CDR3 totals 15 residues. Per the germline V gene, CDR1 is SGHVS and CDR2 is FNYEAQ. In DNA, the CDR3 is TGTGCCAGCAGCCGAGACAGGGGGCTGATTGAGACCCAGTACTTC. This translates into CASSRDRGLIETQYF.

This rearrangement joins TRBV19 to TRBJ2-2; D not resolved. The CDR3 loop spans 13 amino acids. Between the trimmed V and J ends, which lost 3 bases and 7 bases, there was a span of 9 bases. CDR1 and CDR2 (germline): LNHDA, SQIVND (reference sequence). The CDR3 DNA reads TGTGCCAGTAGTATCAAAGCGATCGGGGAGCTGTTTTTT. Encoded protein: CASSIKAIGELFF. Drawing the rest from reference TRBV19 and TRBJ2-2, the complete variable domain is DGGITQSPKYLFRKEGQNVTLSCEQNLNHDAMYWYRQDPGQGLRLIYYSQIVNDFQKGDIAEGYSVSREKKESFPLTVTSAQKNPTAFYLCASSIKAIGELFFGEGSRLTVL.

The genes are TRBV28 and TRBJ1-2, with 9 bases fitting TRBD1. V dropped 5 bases and J dropped 3; count of bases not matched to a gene: 19. From germline, CDR1 is MDHEN and CDR2 SYDVKM. The CDR3 spans 19 residues. The CDR3: CASSPFSWTGAYLDYGYTF. The CDR3 DNA is TGTGCCAGCAGTCCCTTCTCTTGGACAGGGGCCTATCTAGACTATGGCTACACCTTC.

The chain carries TRBV18 and TRBJ2-5; the D gene is possibly TRBD2 (5 bases). V was clipped by 2 bases and J by 5 bases, with 6 bases between them. There are 12 residues in the CDR3. Germline CDR1 is KGHSH and CDR2 is LQKENI. CDR3 loop: CASSPSGETQYF. DNA for the CDR3: TGTGCCAGCTCACCATCGGGGGAGACCCAGTACTTC. The complete variable domain, with remaining parts taken from reference TRBV18 and TRBJ2-5, reads NAGVMQNPRHLVRRRGQEARLRCSPMKGHSHVYWYRQLPEEGLKFMVYLQKENIIDESGMPKERFSAEFPKEGPSILRIQQVVRGDSAAYFCASSPSGETQYFGPGTRLLVL.

The chain links TRBV3-1 (or the pseudogene TRBV3-2) to TRBJ1-2, with 7 bases identical to TRBD1. The J segment lost 2 bases and the V segment lost 4 bases, leaving 4 bases of the junction unmatched. The CDR3 covers 14 residues. Germline-derived CDR1 and CDR2 are LGHDT and YNNKEL (reference sequence). CDR3: CASSLTGLNYGYTF. The DNA of the CDR3 is TGTGCCAGCAGCCTGACAGGGTTGAACTATGGCTACACCTTC.

The V call is TRBV5-1, the J call TRBJ2-3; TRBD2 aligns across 10 bases. The germline gives CDR1 SGHRS, CDR2 YFSETQ. V shed 2 bases and J 4 bases; nucleotides not matched to a gene: 4. CDR3 size: 15 residues. This chain's CDR3 is CASSLAGGTADTQYF. The CDR3 DNA reads as TGCGCCAGCAGCTTAGCGGGGGGGACGGCAGATACGCAGTATTTT.